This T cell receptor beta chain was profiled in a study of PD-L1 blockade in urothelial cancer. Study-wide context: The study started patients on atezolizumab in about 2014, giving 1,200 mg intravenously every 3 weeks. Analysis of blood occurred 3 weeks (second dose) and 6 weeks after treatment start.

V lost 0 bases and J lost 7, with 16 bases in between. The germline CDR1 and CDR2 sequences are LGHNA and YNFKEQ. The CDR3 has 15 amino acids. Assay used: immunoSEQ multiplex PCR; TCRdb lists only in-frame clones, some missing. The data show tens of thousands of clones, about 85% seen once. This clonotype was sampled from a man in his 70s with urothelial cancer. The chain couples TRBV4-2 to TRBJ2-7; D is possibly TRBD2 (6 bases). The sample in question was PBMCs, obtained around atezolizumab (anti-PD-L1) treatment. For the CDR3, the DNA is TGTGCCAGCAGCCAAGACAGGGCGGGACCCTGGGAGCAGTACTTC. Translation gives CASSQDRAGPWEQYF.